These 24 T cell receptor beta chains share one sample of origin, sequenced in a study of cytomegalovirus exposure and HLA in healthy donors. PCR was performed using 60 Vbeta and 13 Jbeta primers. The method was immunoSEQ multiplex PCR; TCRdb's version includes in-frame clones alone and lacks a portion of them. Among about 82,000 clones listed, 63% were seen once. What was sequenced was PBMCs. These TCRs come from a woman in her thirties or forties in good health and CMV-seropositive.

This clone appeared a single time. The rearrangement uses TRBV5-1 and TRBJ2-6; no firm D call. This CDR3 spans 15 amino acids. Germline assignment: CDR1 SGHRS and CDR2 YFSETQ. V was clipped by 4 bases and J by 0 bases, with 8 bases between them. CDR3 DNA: TGCGCCAGCAGCCCTTACAGCTCTGGGGCCAACGTCCTGACTTTC. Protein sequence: CASSPYSSGANVLTF.

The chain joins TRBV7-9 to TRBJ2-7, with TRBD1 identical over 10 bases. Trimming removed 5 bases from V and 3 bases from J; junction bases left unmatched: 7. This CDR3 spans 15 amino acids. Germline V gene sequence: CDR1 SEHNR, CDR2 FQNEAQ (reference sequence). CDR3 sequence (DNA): TGTGCCAGCAGCAGGCCGGACAGGGGGTTCTACGAGCAGTACTTC. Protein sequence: CASSRPDRGFYEQYF.

For the CDR3, the DNA is TGTGCCAGCAGCTTATTAGCCGGGAATAACTATGGCTACACCTTC. Translation: CASSLLAGNNYGYTF. This sequence joins TRBV11-2 and TRBJ1-2; D unresolved. Trimming removed 2 bases at V and 1 base at J, with 11 bases between. Germline CDR1 and CDR2: SGHAT and FQNNGV. CDR3 length: 15 amino acids. Combining the CDR3 with reference TRBV11-2 and TRBJ1-2 gives the whole variable domain EAGVAQSPRYKIIEKRQSVAFWCNPISGHATLYWYQQILGQGPKLLIQFQNNGVVDDSQLPKDRFSAERLKGVDSTLKIQPAKLEDSAVYLCASSLLAGNNYGYTFGSGTRLTVV.

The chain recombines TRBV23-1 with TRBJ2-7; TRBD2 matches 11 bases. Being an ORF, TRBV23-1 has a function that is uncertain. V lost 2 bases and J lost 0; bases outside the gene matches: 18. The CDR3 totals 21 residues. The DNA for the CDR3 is TGCGCCAGCAGTCAACGACTAGCGGGACGACCCCCAGACAACGGCTCCTACGAGCAGTACTTC. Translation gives CASSQRLAGRPPDNGSYEQYF.

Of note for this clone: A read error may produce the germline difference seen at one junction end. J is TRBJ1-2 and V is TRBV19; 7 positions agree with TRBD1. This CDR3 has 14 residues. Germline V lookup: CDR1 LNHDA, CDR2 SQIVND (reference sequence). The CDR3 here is CASSYRAGGRGYPF. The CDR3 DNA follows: TGTGCCAGTAGTTATAGGGCAGGGGGACGCGGCTACCCCTTC.

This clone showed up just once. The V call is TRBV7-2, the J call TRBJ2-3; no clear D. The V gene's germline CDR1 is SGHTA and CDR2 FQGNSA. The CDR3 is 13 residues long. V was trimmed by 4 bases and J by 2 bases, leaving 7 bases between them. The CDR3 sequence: CASSSTFTDTQYF. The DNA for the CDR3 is TGTGCCAGCAGCTCGACATTCACAGATACGCAGTATTTT.

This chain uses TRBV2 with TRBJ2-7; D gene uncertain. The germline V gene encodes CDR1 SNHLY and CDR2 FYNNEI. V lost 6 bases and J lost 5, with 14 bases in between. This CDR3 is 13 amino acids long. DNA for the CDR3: TGTGCCAGCAGACGGTTCACGGTGGACGAGCAGTACTTC. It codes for CASRRFTVDEQYF.

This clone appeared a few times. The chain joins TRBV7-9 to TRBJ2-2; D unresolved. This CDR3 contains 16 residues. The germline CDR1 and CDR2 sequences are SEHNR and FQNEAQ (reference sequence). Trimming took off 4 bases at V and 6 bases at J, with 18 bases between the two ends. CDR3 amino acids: CASSSRMGPSPGELFF. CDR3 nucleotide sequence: TGTGCCAGCAGCTCCAGGATGGGTCCCAGTCCCGGGGAGCTGTTTTTT.

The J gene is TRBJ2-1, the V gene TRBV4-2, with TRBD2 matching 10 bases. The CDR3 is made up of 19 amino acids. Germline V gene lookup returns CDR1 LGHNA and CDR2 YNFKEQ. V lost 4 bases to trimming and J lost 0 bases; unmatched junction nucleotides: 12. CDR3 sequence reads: CASSLLGTSVDVSYNEQFF. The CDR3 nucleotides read TGTGCCAGCAGCCTCCTGGGGACTAGCGTAGATGTCTCCTACAATGAGCAGTTCTTC.

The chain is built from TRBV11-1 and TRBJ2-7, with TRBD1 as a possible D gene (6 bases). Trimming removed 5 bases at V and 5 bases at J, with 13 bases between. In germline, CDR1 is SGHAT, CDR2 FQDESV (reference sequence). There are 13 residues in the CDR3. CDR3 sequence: CASSLRTVDEQYF. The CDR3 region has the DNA TGTGCCAGCAGCCTACGGACAGTCGACGAGCAGTACTTC.

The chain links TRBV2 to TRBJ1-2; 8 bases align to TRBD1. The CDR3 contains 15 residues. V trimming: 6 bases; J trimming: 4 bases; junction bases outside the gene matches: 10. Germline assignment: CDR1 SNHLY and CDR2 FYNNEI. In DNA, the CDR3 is TGTGCCAGCAGCGATGACAGGGGCCGAGGCTATGGCTACACCTTC. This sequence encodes CASSDDRGRGYGYTF.

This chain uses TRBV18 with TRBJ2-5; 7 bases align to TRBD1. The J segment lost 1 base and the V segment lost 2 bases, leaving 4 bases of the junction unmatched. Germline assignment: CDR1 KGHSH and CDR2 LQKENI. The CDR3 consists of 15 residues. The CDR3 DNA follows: TGTGCCAGCTCACCAAGGGCAGGGGGCCAAGAGACCCAGTACTTC. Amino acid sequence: CASSPRAGGQETQYF.

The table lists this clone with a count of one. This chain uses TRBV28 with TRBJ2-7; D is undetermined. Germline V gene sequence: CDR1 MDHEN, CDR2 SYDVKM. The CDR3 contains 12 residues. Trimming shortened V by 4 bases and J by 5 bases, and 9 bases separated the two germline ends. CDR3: CASSSKAHEQYF. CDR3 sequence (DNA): TGTGCCAGCAGTTCCAAAGCACACGAGCAGTACTTC.

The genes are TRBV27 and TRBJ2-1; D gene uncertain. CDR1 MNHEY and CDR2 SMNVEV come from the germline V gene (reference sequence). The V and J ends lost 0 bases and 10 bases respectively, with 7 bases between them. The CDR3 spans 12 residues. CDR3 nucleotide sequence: TGTGCCAGCAGTTTATCTTCGGAGGAGCAGTTCTTC. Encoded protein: CASSLSSEEQFF.

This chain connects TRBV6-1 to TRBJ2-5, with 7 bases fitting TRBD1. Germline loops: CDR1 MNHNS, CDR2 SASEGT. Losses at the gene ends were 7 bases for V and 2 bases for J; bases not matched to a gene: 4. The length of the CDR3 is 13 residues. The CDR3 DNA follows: TGTGCCAGCAAGGGACAGCAACAAGAGACCCAGTACTTC. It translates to CASKGQQQETQYF.

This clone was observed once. CDR3 protein: CASSLQPTGMEKLFF. The CDR3 nucleotides read TGTGCCAGCAGTCTACAACCGACAGGGATGGAAAAACTGTTTTTT. The chain links TRBV6-5 to TRBJ1-4; 7 bases are a match to TRBD1. This CDR3 is 15 amino acids long. CDR1 is MNHEY and CDR2 is SVGAGI in the germline V gene. The ends lost 5 bases at V and 8 bases at J; junction bases unmatched: 11.

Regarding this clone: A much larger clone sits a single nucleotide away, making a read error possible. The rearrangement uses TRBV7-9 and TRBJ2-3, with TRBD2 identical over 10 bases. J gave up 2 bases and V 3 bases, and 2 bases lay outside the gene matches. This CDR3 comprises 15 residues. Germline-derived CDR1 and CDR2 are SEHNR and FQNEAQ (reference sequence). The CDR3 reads CASSLSGRVTDTQYF. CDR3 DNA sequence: TGTGCCAGCAGCTTGAGCGGGAGGGTCACAGATACGCAGTATTTT.

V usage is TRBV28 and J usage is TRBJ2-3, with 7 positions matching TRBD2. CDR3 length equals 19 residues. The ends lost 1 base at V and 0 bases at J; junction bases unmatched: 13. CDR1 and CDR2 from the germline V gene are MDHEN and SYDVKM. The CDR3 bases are TGTGCCAGCAGTTTATTGGAGGGAGGGCCCTCAGGAAGCACAGATACGCAGTATTTT. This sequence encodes CASSLLEGGPSGSTDTQYF.

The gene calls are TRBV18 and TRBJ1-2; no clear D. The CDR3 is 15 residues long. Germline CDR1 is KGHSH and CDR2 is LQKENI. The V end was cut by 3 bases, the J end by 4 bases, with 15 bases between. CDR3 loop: CASSPLVADPYGYTF. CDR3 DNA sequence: TGTGCCAGCTCACCCCTAGTGGCAGACCCCTATGGCTACACCTTC.

The CDR3 here is CASSPPDRVLGYTF. The CDR3 DNA is TGTGCCAGCAGTCCCCCCGACAGGGTTTTAGGCTACACCTTC. The V and J genes are TRBV6-5 and TRBJ1-2; TRBD1 agrees at 7 bases. V dropped 5 bases and J dropped 8; count of bases not matched to a gene: 11. The CDR3 contains 14 residues. Germline V gene data show CDR1 as MNHEY and CDR2 as SVGAGI.

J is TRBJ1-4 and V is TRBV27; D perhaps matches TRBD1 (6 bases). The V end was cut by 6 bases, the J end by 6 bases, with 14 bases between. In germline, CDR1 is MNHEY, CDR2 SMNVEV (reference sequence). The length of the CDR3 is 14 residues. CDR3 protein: CASRWTARDEKLFF. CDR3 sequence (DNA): TGTGCCAGCAGGTGGACAGCCAGAGATGAAAAACTGTTTTTT.

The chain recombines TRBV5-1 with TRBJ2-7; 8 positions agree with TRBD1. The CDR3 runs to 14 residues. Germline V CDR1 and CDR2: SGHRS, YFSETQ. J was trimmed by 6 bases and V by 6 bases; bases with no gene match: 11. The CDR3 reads CASKLDRVRGEQYF. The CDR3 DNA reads TGCGCCAGCAAACTGGACAGGGTAAGAGGCGAGCAGTACTTC. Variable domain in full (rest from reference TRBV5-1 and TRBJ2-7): KAGVTQTPRYLIKTRGQQVTLSCSPISGHRSVSWYQQTPGQGLQFLFEYFSETQRNKGNFPGRFSGRQFSNSRSEMNVSTLELGDSALYLCASKLDRVRGEQYFGPGTRLTVT.

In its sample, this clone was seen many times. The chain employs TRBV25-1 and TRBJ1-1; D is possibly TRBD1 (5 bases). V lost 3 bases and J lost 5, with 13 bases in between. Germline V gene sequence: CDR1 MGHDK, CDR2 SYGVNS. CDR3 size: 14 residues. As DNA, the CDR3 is TGTGCCAGCAGTGAGTCCGGGGGGTGGACTGAAGCTTTCTTT. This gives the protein CASSESGGWTEAFF.

The CDR3 here is CASSLSWQGYNEQFF. The CDR3 DNA follows: TGTGCCAGCAGTTTATCTTGGCAGGGGTACAATGAGCAGTTCTTC. This sequence joins TRBV28 and TRBJ2-1; a possible D gene is TRBD1 (6 bases). The V gene lost 1 base and the J gene lost 4 bases, with 11 bases spanning the gap. In germline, CDR1 is MDHEN, CDR2 SYDVKM. CDR3 length: 15 amino acids.